The 23 T cell receptor beta chains below all came from one sample that was sequenced in a study of T-cell reconstitution after alpha-beta-depleted transplantation in children. Preparing the TCRbeta library involved the use of unique molecular identifiers. One entry per CDR3 protein results from TCRdb running MiXCR on the PCR reads. This sample has around 400,000 distinct CDR3 sequences, with around 20% found just once. This specimen consisted of PBMCs from the stem cell graft donor, obtained from the stem cell graft. Receptor source: a human donor who donated a stem cell graft to a child with acute myeloid leukemia.

In this sample, this clonotype turned up a few times. The chain is built from TRBV20-1 and TRBJ1-5; D unresolved. Germline CDR1 and CDR2: DFQATT and SNEGSKA (reference sequence). This CDR3 contains 13 residues. Deletions cut 3 bases from V and 3 bases from J, with 9 bases between. Here the CDR3 DNA reads TGCAGTGCTAGTTCCAGAGACAATCAGCCCCAGCATTTT. Protein product: CSASSRDNQPQHF.

This clonotype was seen a handful of times. This chain links TRBV7-2 with TRBJ2-1; 7 bases fit TRBD1. The CDR3 runs 15 residues. Germline loops: CDR1 SGHTA, CDR2 FQGNSA. Trimming removed 3 bases from V and 3 bases from J; junction bases left unmatched: 5. CDR3 protein: CASSFNRGSYNEQFF. CDR3 coding DNA: TGTGCCAGCAGCTTTAACAGGGGAAGCTACAATGAGCAGTTCTTC. Using reference TRBV7-2 and TRBJ2-1 for the parts outside the CDR3, the full variable domain is GAGVSQSPSNKVTEKGKDVELRCDPISGHTALYWYRQSLGQGLEFLIYFQGNSAPDKSGLPSDRFSAERTGGSVSTLTIQRTQQEDSAVYLCASSFNRGSYNEQFFGPGTRLTVL.

The V and J genes are TRBV6-2 or TRBV6-3 and TRBJ2-1, with TRBD2 as a possible D gene (6 bases). Trimming took off 2 bases at V and 3 bases at J, with 11 bases between the two ends. This CDR3 spans 15 amino acids. The germline V gene encodes CDR1 MNHEY and CDR2 SVGEGT. CDR3 sequence (DNA): TGTGCCAGCAGTTACCCGGACTATATCTACAATGAGCAGTTCTTC. It encodes CASSYPDYIYNEQFF.

This clonotype was counted between two and nine times. This rearrangement joins TRBV10-3 to TRBJ2-3; either TRBD1 or TRBD2 may supply D (6 bases each). The CDR3 totals 15 residues. Looked up from germline, CDR1 is ENHRY and CDR2 is SYGVKD. V shed 2 bases and J shed 4 bases, with 13 bases lying between them. CDR3 residues: CAISESEGGADTQYF. CDR3 DNA: TGTGCCATCAGTGAGAGTGAGGGGGGCGCAGATACGCAGTATTTT.

This clonotype appeared once. The chain joins TRBV12-3 or TRBV12-4 to TRBJ1-1, with D tentatively TRBD1 (5 bases). The CDR3 is 14 residues long. V lost 7 bases and J lost 4, with 16 bases in between. The CDR3 bases are TGTGCCAGCACCCCACGGGGGGGTACCACTGAAGCTTTCTTT. It translates to CASTPRGGTTEAFF.

There are a few counts of this clonotype. In DNA, the CDR3 is TGTGCCAGCAGCTGGACTAGCGGGCCACGGGAGCAGTTCTTC. It codes for CASSWTSGPREQFF. This chain uses TRBV7-2 with TRBJ2-1; TRBD2 matches at 11 bases. The germline gives CDR1 SGHTA, CDR2 FQGNSA. The CDR3 runs to 14 residues. V lost 4 bases to trimming and J lost 10 bases; unmatched junction nucleotides: 6.

This clonotype was counted ten times or more. DNA of the CDR3: TGCAGTGCACCGGGCCCTAATTCACCCCTCCACTTT. As protein: CSAPGPNSPLHF. The genes are TRBV20-1 and TRBJ1-6; unclear D gene. CDR1 and CDR2 (germline): DFQATT, SNEGSKA (reference sequence). Trimming took 6 bases from V and 6 from J, leaving 9 bases between them. CDR3 length: 12 amino acids.

This clonotype showed up just once. The chain recombines TRBV10-3 with TRBJ2-7; the D gene is possibly TRBD1 (7 bases). Germline CDR1 reads ENHRY; CDR2 reads SYGVKD. This CDR3 is 12 amino acids long. The V gene lost 10 bases and the J gene lost 4 bases, with 14 bases spanning the gap. CDR3 sequence (DNA): TGTGCCACAGGGGGTGGGGGGTACGAGCAGTACTTC. It specifies CATGGGGYEQYF.

This clonotype was seen ten or more times. This sequence joins TRBV20-1 and TRBJ2-3; 9 nucleotides line up with TRBD2. Per the germline V gene, CDR1 is DFQATT and CDR2 is SNEGSKA (reference sequence). Trimming at V came to 1 base and at J to 6 bases, leaving 8 bases not matched to a gene. This CDR3 contains 15 residues. The CDR3 DNA sequence: TGCAGTGCTAGAGGGGTAGCGGGAGATTCGGATACGCAGTATTTT. Translating gives CSARGVAGDSDTQYF.

This clonotype was detected a few times. The rearrangement links TRBV29-1 to TRBJ2-3; D is unresolved. Germline values: CDR1 SQVTM, CDR2 ANQGSEA. The length of the CDR3 is 13 residues. Trimming left V 5 bases short and J 2 bases short, with 11 bases between. This CDR3 is CSVHSVHTDTQYF. In DNA, the CDR3 is TGCAGCGTTCACAGCGTACACACAGATACGCAGTATTTT.

This clonotype has more than one count but fewer than ten. This sequence joins TRBV24-1 and TRBJ2-5; 7 positions match TRBD2. The germline gives CDR1 KGHDR, CDR2 SFDVKD. V dropped 5 bases and J dropped 3; count of bases not matched to a gene: 2. CDR3 size: 13 residues. The CDR3 DNA follows: TGTGCCACCAGTGGCCTAGCGGAAGAGACCCAGTACTTC. Translated: CATSGLAEETQYF.

The V call is TRBV6-1, the J call TRBJ1-3; no definite D call. Trimming left V 7 bases short and J 4 bases short, with 8 bases between. CDR3 length: 12 amino acids. CDR1 MNHNS and CDR2 SASEGT come from the germline V gene. The CDR3 DNA follows: TGTGCCAGCACGGGCAGGGGAAACACCATATATTTT. Translating it yields CASTGRGNTIYF.

Remarks on this clonotype: A much more abundant neighbour one base away suggests this may be a read error. V gene TRBV12-3 or TRBV12-4 combines with J gene TRBJ2-1, with 8 positions matching TRBD2. The junction had 8 bases not matched to a gene; V was cut back by 2 bases and J by 8 bases. The CDR3 extends over 15 amino acids. This CDR3 reads CASSLYGRGVYEQFF. CDR3 coding DNA: TGTGCCAGCAGTTTATACGGGAGGGGAGTCTATGAGCAGTTCTTC.

The rearrangement uses TRBV10-3 and TRBJ1-1; TRBD1 might be the D (5 bases). The CDR3 has 14 residues. Trimming left V 2 bases short and J 3 bases short, with 10 bases between. The germline gives CDR1 ENHRY, CDR2 SYGVKD. CDR3 nucleotide sequence: TGTGCCATCAGTGAGACCCCGGGGGACACTGAAGCTTTCTTT. Its protein product is CAISETPGDTEAFF.

This clonotype was detected a few times. The chain recombines TRBV12-3 or TRBV12-4 with TRBJ1-1, with TRBD1 identical over 7 bases. This CDR3 contains 14 residues. With 3 bases clipped from V and 1 base from J, the junction kept 2 bases outside the gene matches. This CDR3 reads CASSLTGTNTEAFF. DNA for the CDR3: TGTGCCAGCAGTTTGACAGGGACGAACACTGAAGCTTTCTTT.

This clonotype has only one observation. V usage is TRBV7-6 and J usage is TRBJ2-2; unclear D gene. The CDR3 contains 15 residues. With 3 bases removed from V and 3 bases from J, the gap between germline ends came to 11 bases. Germline V gene sequence: CDR1 SGHVS, CDR2 FNYEAQ. The chain's CDR3 is CASSLEPRYTGELFF. CDR3 DNA sequence: TGTGCCAGCAGCTTGGAGCCCAGATACACCGGGGAGCTGTTTTTT.

This clonotype came up a few times. This rearrangement joins TRBV13 to TRBJ1-3, with D unresolved. V lost 3 bases and J lost 0, with 6 bases in between. The CDR3 spans 14 residues. Germline V gene data show CDR1 as PRHDT and CDR2 as FYEKMQ (reference sequence). CDR3 amino acids: CASSLVASGNTIYF. Here the CDR3 DNA reads TGTGCCAGCAGCTTGGTAGCCTCTGGAAACACCATATATTTT.

The V call is TRBV2, the J call TRBJ2-1, with 7 bases fitting TRBD2. Germline trimming cut 3 bases from V and 0 bases from J; bases unmatched to any gene: 2. CDR3 length: 15 residues. In germline, CDR1 is SNHLY, CDR2 FYNNEI. The chain's CDR3 is CASSERESSYNEQFF. CDR3 nucleotides: TGTGCCAGCAGTGAGCGGGAGAGCTCCTACAATGAGCAGTTCTTC.

The rearrangement links TRBV27 to TRBJ1-1; D gene unclear. The CDR3 extends over 15 amino acids. Between the trimmed V and J ends, which lost 2 bases and 2 bases, there was a span of 12 bases. Germline CDR1 reads MNHEY; CDR2 reads SMNVEV (reference sequence). CDR3 sequence (DNA): TGTGCCAGCAGTTTAATCTATGGCAGAAACACTGAAGCTTTCTTT. Translation gives CASSLIYGRNTEAFF.

This clonotype occurred many times. The chain uses TRBV10-3 and TRBJ1-1; 7 bases fit TRBD1. CDR3 length: 12 amino acids. The germline V gene has CDR1 ENHRY and CDR2 SYGVKD. V trimming: 9 bases; J trimming: 6 bases; junction bases outside the gene matches: 7. CDR3 residues: CAIGTALAEAFF. CDR3 bases: TGTGCCATAGGGACAGCCCTGGCTGAAGCTTTCTTT.

This clonotype was seen more than once but under ten times. This sequence joins TRBV27 and TRBJ1-1, with 7 bases aligning to TRBD1. Germline assignment: CDR1 MNHEY and CDR2 SMNVEV (reference sequence). The CDR3 contains 16 residues. The junction had 10 bases not matched to a gene; V was cut back by 6 bases and J by 0 bases. Here the CDR3 DNA reads TGTGCCAGCAGCACTACAGGGGACCTTATGAACACTGAAGCTTTCTTT. Amino acids: CASSTTGDLMNTEAFF.

The chain joins TRBV12-3 or TRBV12-4 to TRBJ1-5; 7 nucleotides align to TRBD1. The CDR3 is made up of 14 amino acids. J lost 5 bases, V lost 3 bases, and 4 bases had no gene match. CDR3 amino acids: CASSFRGKDQPQHF. CDR3 nucleotides: TGTGCCAGCAGTTTCAGGGGGAAGGATCAGCCCCAGCATTTT.

This clonotype came up a few times. The rearrangement uses TRBV24-1 and TRBJ2-1, with 12 bases fitting TRBD2. The CDR3 sequence is 18 residues long. Per germline, CDR1 KGHDR and CDR2 SFDVKD. The J segment lost 2 bases and the V segment lost 2 bases, leaving 6 bases of the junction unmatched. CDR3 in amino acids: CATSDSGTSGPTYNEQFF. The DNA of the CDR3 is TGTGCCACCAGTGATTCAGGGACTAGCGGGCCGACCTACAATGAGCAGTTCTTC.